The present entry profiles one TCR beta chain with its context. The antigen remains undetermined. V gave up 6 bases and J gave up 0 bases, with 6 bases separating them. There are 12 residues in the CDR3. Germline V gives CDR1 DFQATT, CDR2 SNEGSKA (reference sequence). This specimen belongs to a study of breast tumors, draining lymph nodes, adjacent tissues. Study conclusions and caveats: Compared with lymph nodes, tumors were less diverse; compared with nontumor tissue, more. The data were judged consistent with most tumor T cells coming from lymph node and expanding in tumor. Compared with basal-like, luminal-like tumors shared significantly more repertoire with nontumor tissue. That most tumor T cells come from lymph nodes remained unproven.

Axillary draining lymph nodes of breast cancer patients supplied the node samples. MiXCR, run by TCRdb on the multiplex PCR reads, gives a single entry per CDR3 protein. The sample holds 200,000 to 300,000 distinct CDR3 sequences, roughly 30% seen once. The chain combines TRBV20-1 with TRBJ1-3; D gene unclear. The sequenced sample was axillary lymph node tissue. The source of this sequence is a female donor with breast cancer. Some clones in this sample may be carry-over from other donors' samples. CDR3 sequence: CSARTSGNTIYF. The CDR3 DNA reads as TGCAGTGCCCGGACCTCTGGAAACACCATATATTTT.